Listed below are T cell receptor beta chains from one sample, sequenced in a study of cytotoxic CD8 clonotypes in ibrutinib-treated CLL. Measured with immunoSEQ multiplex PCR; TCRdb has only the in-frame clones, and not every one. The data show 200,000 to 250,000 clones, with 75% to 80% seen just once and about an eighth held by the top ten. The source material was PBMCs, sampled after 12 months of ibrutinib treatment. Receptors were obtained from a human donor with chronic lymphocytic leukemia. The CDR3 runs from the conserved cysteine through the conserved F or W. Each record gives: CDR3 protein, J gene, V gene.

CASSPRGTSGNEQFF TRBJ2-1 TRBV19
CASSLDMNTGELFF TRBJ2-2 TRBV5-1
CSALEETQYF TRBJ2-5 TRBV20-1
CAISADQETQYF TRBJ2-5 TRBV10-3
CASSEAWGQDQPQHF TRBJ1-5 TRBV6-1
CASSLYHGYTF TRBJ1-2 TRBV28
CASSYSDGGPYEQYF TRBJ2-7 TRBV6-5
CASSVYRDETQYF TRBJ2-5 TRBV10-1
CAWSTPSRGYFDEQYF TRBJ2-7 TRBV30
CSGGTVYGYTF TRBJ1-2 TRBV29-1
CATSRDQTATNEKLFF TRBJ1-4 TRBV15
CASSFRGAGYNEQFF TRBJ2-1 TRBV13
CASSPQGDEQYF TRBJ2-7 TRBV6-1
CASSSLRTGNEKLFF TRBJ1-4 TRBV7-9
CASSWGGQPQHF TRBJ1-5 TRBV5-5
CASSIGISAQETQYF TRBJ2-5 TRBV19
CASSPNPSGGYTF TRBJ1-2 TRBV18
CSVWGTFGGAVGNIQYF TRBJ2-4 TRBV29-1
CASSEGLANYNEQFF TRBJ2-1 TRBV6-1
CSVERGGSYEQYF TRBJ2-7 TRBV29-1
CASSPGGYDYGYTF TRBJ1-2 TRBV2
CASSLSPLAGYNEQFF TRBJ2-1 TRBV27
CASRTTGGYNEQFF TRBJ2-1 TRBV27
CASSQDALNTYEQYF TRBJ2-7 TRBV4-1
CASSPMTGDGYTF TRBJ1-2 TRBV18
CASRDGLVDGELFF TRBJ2-2 TRBV11-2
CASSVVGGASRNEQFF TRBJ2-1 TRBV9
CASSQGQAGANVLTF TRBJ2-6 TRBV5-1
CASKDRPINQPQHF TRBJ1-5 TRBV28
CASSKKQGVFGNQPQHF TRBJ1-5 TRBV27
CAISGLDSDTQYF TRBJ2-3 TRBV10-3
CASSVGSPASNTGELFF TRBJ2-2 TRBV9
CASSSRGGRARSYNEQFF TRBJ2-1 TRBV11-2
CASSYQRGGFEQYF TRBJ2-7 TRBV6-5
CASSLVQGNYGYTF TRBJ1-2 TRBV5-4
CASSPGLDRQNTEAFF TRBJ1-1 TRBV4-1
CASSPTGQTYEQYF TRBJ2-7 TRBV18
CASSTGLWEEQYF TRBJ2-7 TRBV7-9